The 29 T cell receptor beta chains given below trace back to one sample, sequenced in a study of blood T cells in healthy people across ages. Through a sample-barcoded 5' primer and a J-beta primer mix, a second PCR was run for roughly 6 to 11 cycles. TCRdb reanalysed the 5' RACE reads using MiXCR and keeps one entry per CDR3 protein. The sample has roughly 830,000 distinct CDR3 sequences; 62% are singletons. Sample: blood. The receptors here all came from a man younger than 40 in good health.

The chain joins TRBV6-1 to TRBJ2-1; D may be TRBD2 (7 bases). Trimming shortened V by 6 bases and J by 4 bases, and 13 bases separated the two germline ends. This CDR3 contains 14 residues. Per the germline V gene, CDR1 is MNHNS and CDR2 is SASEGT. The CDR3 region is CASRGGPVYNEQFF. The CDR3 DNA is TGTGCCAGCAGGGGGGGGCCGGTTTACAATGAGCAGTTCTTC.

In this sample, this clonotype turned up a few times. V usage is TRBV6-2 or TRBV6-3 and J usage is TRBJ2-7; TRBD2 aligns across 10 bases. Looked up from germline, CDR1 is MNHEY and CDR2 is SVGEGT. V shed 5 bases, J shed 5 bases, and the junction held 9 bases outside the gene matches. This CDR3 is 15 amino acids long. The CDR3 loop is CASSTGTSVWNEQYF. The CDR3 nucleotides are TGTGCCAGCAGTACCGGGACTAGCGTTTGGAACGAGCAGTACTTC.

This chain joins TRBV12-3 or TRBV12-4 and TRBJ1-5, with D hard to call. This CDR3 spans 13 amino acids. V was trimmed by 3 bases and J by 7 bases, leaving 10 bases between them. This chain's CDR3 is CASSLANNQPQHF. In DNA form, the CDR3 reads TGTGCCAGCAGTTTGGCAAACAACCAGCCCCAGCATTTT.

The chain couples TRBV6-5 to TRBJ2-1; possibly TRBD2 for D (6 bases). The CDR3 sequence is 14 residues long. V lost 5 bases and J 4 bases, leaving 12 bases between the germline ends. Germline V CDR1 and CDR2: MNHEY, SVGAGI. CDR3 bases: TGTGCCAGCAGTCGGAGGGTGGGGTACAATGAGCAGTTCTTC. Protein: CASSRRVGYNEQFF.

This clonotype was seen only a few times. The chain carries TRBV15 and TRBJ2-3, with 7 bases lining up with TRBD2. The CDR3 is 15 amino acids. V shed 3 bases and J 6 bases; nucleotides not matched to a gene: 9. CDR1 is LNHNV, CDR2 YYDKDF, per germline (reference sequence). Here the CDR3 DNA reads TGTGCCACCAGCAGGATGGGAGGGGTAGTGGATACGCAGTATTTT. This encodes CATSRMGGVVDTQYF.

This clonotype was seen only once. A much larger clone sits a single nucleotide away, making a read error possible. The chain employs TRBV7-3 and TRBJ2-5; a weak D match, TRBD2 (7 bases). The CDR3 spans 16 residues. Germline assignment: CDR1 SGHTA and CDR2 FQGTGA. The CDR3 coding sequence is TGTGCCTGCAGTGTCGGCGGGGGCGTGAGACAAGAGACCCAGTACTTC. Protein product: CACSVGGGVRQETQYF. The entire variable domain, with the rest obtained from reference TRBV7-3 and TRBJ2-5, is as follows: GAGVSQTPSNKVTEKGKYVELRCDPISGHTALYWYRQSLGQGPEFLIYFQGTGAADDSGLPNDRFFAVRPEGSVSTLKIQRTERGDSAVYLCACSVGGGVRQETQYFGPGTRLLVL.

This chain joins TRBV6-5 and TRBJ1-2, with D possibly TRBD1 on 5 matching bases. In germline, CDR1 is MNHEY, CDR2 SVGAGI. Trimming stripped 0 bases from V and 6 bases from J, with 14 bases between. The CDR3 runs to 15 residues. Written as DNA, the CDR3 is TGTGCCAGCAGTTACTCGAGGGCAGGGTTAGATGGCTACACCTTC. Amino acids: CASSYSRAGLDGYTF.

The genes are TRBV4-3 and TRBJ2-5; D could derive from TRBD1 or TRBD2 (5 bases each). The J call may be wrong; the DNA end is better matched by TRBJ2-7. CDR3 length: 16 amino acids. Germline-derived CDR1 and CDR2 are LGHNA and YSLEER. As DNA, the CDR3 is TGCGCCAGCAGCCGAGCTCGGGACGGCCTGTCCTACGAGCAGTACTTC. It encodes CASSRARDGLSYEQYF.

Only a few counts were recorded for this clonotype. J is TRBJ2-7 and V is TRBV6-5; tentative D call: TRBD1 (6 bases). Germline V gene data show CDR1 as MNHEY and CDR2 as SVGAGI. The CDR3 length is 15 residues. Trimming took 1 base from V and 1 from J, leaving 11 bases between them. This chain's CDR3 is CASSYLTGSSYEQYF. The CDR3 bases are TGTGCCAGCAGTTACTTAACAGGGAGTTCCTACGAGCAGTACTTC.

The rearrangement links TRBV7-2 to TRBJ2-5; no clear D gene. The better agreement between TRBJ2-1 and the DNA end casts doubt on the J call. This CDR3 has 13 residues. CDR1 is SGHTA and CDR2 is FQGNSA in the germline V gene. The CDR3 nucleotides read TGTGCCAGCAGCTTAAAGCTACAAGAGACCCAGTTCTTC. It translates to CASSLKLQETQFF.

This clonotype was detected only once. The genes are TRBV4-2 and TRBJ2-1; weak D call: TRBD2 (5 bases). Germline V gives CDR1 LGHNA, CDR2 YNFKEQ. With 4 bases removed from V and 5 bases from J, the gap between germline ends came to 18 bases. The CDR3 has 16 amino acids. The CDR3 loop is CASSLLVVGRDNEQFF. Here the CDR3 DNA reads TGTGCCAGCAGCCTCTTAGTAGTCGGGCGGGACAATGAGCAGTTCTTC.

This chain connects TRBV6-6 to TRBJ1-2; D may be TRBD1 (5 bases). Looked up from germline, CDR1 is MNHNY and CDR2 is SVGAGI (reference sequence). V was clipped by 5 bases and J by 2 bases, with 15 bases between them. The CDR3 is 15 residues long. CDR3 sequence reads: CASSRGAGANYGYTF. DNA for the CDR3: TGTGCCAGCAGTCGCGGGGCTGGGGCGAACTATGGCTACACCTTC.

The chain uses TRBV7-8 and TRBJ1-2, with a tentative D call TRBD1 (6 bases). CDR1 is SGHVS, CDR2 FQNEAQ, per germline. The CDR3 has 16 residues. The V and J ends lost 1 base and 8 bases respectively, with 20 bases between them. The CDR3, as DNA: TGTGCCAGCAGCTTAGGAGACAGGCTCCGAGCGGAAGGCTACACCTTC. It translates to CASSLGDRLRAEGYTF.

This clonotype was seen only a few times. This rearrangement joins TRBV6-6 to TRBJ2-4, with TRBD1 matching 7 bases. The DNA end is a closer match to TRBJ2-7, so the J assignment may be wrong. The germline V gene encodes CDR1 MNHNY and CDR2 SVGAGI (reference sequence). This CDR3 is 14 amino acids long. The CDR3 protein is CASSPTGDYYEQYF. The CDR3, as DNA: TGTGCCAGCAGTCCAACAGGGGATTACTACGAGCAGTACTTC.

This clonotype has just a few counts. The chain uses TRBV7-2 and TRBJ2-3; D gene unclear. Germline V CDR1 and CDR2: SGHTA, FQGNSA. V shed 2 bases and J shed 9 bases, with 3 bases lying between them. This CDR3 comprises 10 residues. DNA for the CDR3: TGTGCCAGCAGCTTATTCACGCAGTATTTT. It codes for CASSLFTQYF.

As for this clonotype: One end of the junction fails to match germline, which may point to a read error. The V gene is TRBV10-3, the J gene TRBJ1-2; unclear D gene. The germline gives CDR1 ENHRY, CDR2 SYGVKD. The CDR3 length is 15 residues. In DNA, the CDR3 is TGCGCCATCAGTGAGTCGGCAGGAGGAGACTATGGCTACACCTTC. It codes for CAISESAGGDYGYTF.

The gene calls are TRBV4-3 and TRBJ2-4; D call uncertain. The J call may not be correct, given that the DNA end is closer to TRBJ2-7. Germline CDR1 LGHNA, CDR2 YSLEER. This CDR3 is 14 amino acids long. CDR3 in amino acids: CASSPMTFPSEQYF. In DNA form, the CDR3 reads TGCGCCAGCAGCCCAATGACATTCCCCTCCGAGCAGTACTTC.

The J gene is TRBJ2-7, the V gene TRBV27, with a possible D match to TRBD2 (6 bases). The CDR3 has 13 residues. V was shortened by 3 bases and J by 5 bases, with 11 bases between the two germline ends. Germline V CDR1 and CDR2: MNHEY, SMNVEV (reference sequence). The DNA of the CDR3 is TGTGCCAGCAGTTTCAGCGGGCGGGACGAGCAGTACTTC. This translates into CASSFSGRDEQYF.

This clonotype appeared a few times. CDR3 sequence: CASSQTIAGGIYEQYF. Written as DNA, the CDR3 is TGTGCCAGCAGCCAGACTATAGCGGGGGGGATCTACGAGCAGTACTTC. The chain carries TRBV4-2 and TRBJ2-4; 11 bases are shared with TRBD2. The DNA matches TRBJ2-7 better at its end, which makes the J call doubtful. Germline V gene data show CDR1 as LGHNA and CDR2 as YNFKEQ. This CDR3 has 16 residues.

The chain combines TRBV20-1 with TRBJ1-5; D perhaps matches TRBD1 (6 bases). Germline-derived CDR1 and CDR2 are DFQATT and SNEGSKA (reference sequence). V was clipped by 5 bases and J by 1 base, with 15 bases between them. CDR3 length: 15 residues. As DNA, the CDR3 is TGCAGTGCTTTTTATACAGGGCCCAGCAATCAGCCCCAGCATTTT. Translated: CSAFYTGPSNQPQHF.

This chain links TRBV4-3 with TRBJ2-3; no clear D gene. The CDR3 runs to 14 residues. The germline CDR1 and CDR2 sequences are LGHNA and YSLEER. V gave up 0 bases and J gave up 3 bases, with 7 bases separating them. The CDR3 here is CASSQDIQTDTQYF. The CDR3 DNA is TGCGCCAGCAGCCAAGATATTCAGACAGATACGCAGTATTTT.

The gene calls are TRBV2 and TRBJ1-4; perhaps TRBD1 as D (6 bases). The CDR3 is made up of 14 amino acids. CDR1 and CDR2 from the germline V gene are SNHLY and FYNNEI. V lost 10 bases and J 4 bases, leaving 16 bases between the germline ends. CDR3 DNA: TGTGCCAACGAGGTAGGGGGTTTTAATGAAAAACTGTTTTTT. Translating gives CANEVGGFNEKLFF.

This chain connects TRBV4-2 to TRBJ2-1; D is ambiguous. The CDR3 length is 18 residues. Germline-derived CDR1 and CDR2 are LGHNA and YNFKEQ. V gave up 1 base and J gave up 0 bases, with 16 bases separating them. DNA of the CDR3: TGTGCCAGCAGCCAAGGACAAGGGCCACTTAGCTCCTACAATGAGCAGTTCTTC. It encodes CASSQGQGPLSSYNEQFF.

V is TRBV14 and J is TRBJ2-5, with unresolved D. This CDR3 comprises 15 residues. Trimming removed 0 bases from V and 5 bases from J, with 13 bases in between. Germline V CDR1 and CDR2: SGHDN, FVKESK. CDR3 in amino acids: CASSQDPTRRETQYF. CDR3 bases: TGTGCCAGCAGCCAAGATCCGACGCGGCGGGAGACCCAGTACTTC.

The gene calls are TRBV6-2 or TRBV6-3 and TRBJ2-1, with D tentatively TRBD1 or TRBD2 (5 bases each). Germline loops: CDR1 MNHEY, CDR2 SVGEGT. CDR3 size: 16 residues. With 5 bases removed from V and 11 bases from J, the gap between germline ends came to 25 bases. In DNA form, the CDR3 reads TGTGCCAGCAGTCAGACGCCTTGGGGGTCGAGAGCGAAGCAGTTCTTC. Amino acids: CASSQTPWGSRAKQFF.

Remarks on this clonotype: One junction end disagrees with the germline gene, perhaps due to a read error. The J gene is TRBJ1-1, the V gene TRBV6-2 or TRBV6-3; 7 nucleotides match TRBD1. The CDR3 loop spans 13 amino acids. Germline V gene lookup returns CDR1 MNHEY and CDR2 SVGEGT. The CDR3 protein is CASKQGRYTEAFF. CDR3 DNA sequence: TGTGCCAGCAAACAGGGGAGGTACACCGAAGCTTTCTTT.

The chain couples TRBV20-1 to TRBJ2-3, with D possibly being TRBD2 (5 bases). The length of the CDR3 is 12 residues. Germline V gives CDR1 DFQATT, CDR2 SNEGSKA (reference sequence). V was shortened by 4 bases and J by 1 base, with 6 bases between the two germline ends. Here the CDR3 reads CSANGGTDTQYF. The CDR3 nucleotides are TGCAGTGCTAACGGGGGCACAGATACGCAGTATTTT.

This chain links TRBV30 with TRBJ1-4; D not resolved. Germline CDR1 reads GTSNPN; CDR2 reads SVGIG (reference sequence). The V gene lost 0 bases and the J gene lost 3 bases, with 14 bases spanning the gap. The CDR3 extends over 16 amino acids. CDR3 nucleotide sequence: TGTGCCTGGAGTGTACGACCTGGGCGTCCTAATGAAAAACTGTTTTTT. Translating gives CAWSVRPGRPNEKLFF.

V is TRBV4-2 and J is TRBJ2-3, with no clear D. Germline V gene sequence: CDR1 LGHNA, CDR2 YNFKEQ. V shed 6 bases and J shed 1 base, with 11 bases lying between them. This CDR3 has 14 residues. The CDR3 spells CASSSDPRTDTQYF. CDR3 DNA: TGTGCCAGCAGTTCTGACCCCCGCACAGATACGCAGTATTTT.